This T cell receptor beta chain is from a study of OX40 agonist ivuxolimab in advanced cancers. Broader study findings: Among patients with partial responses at 0.1-3.0 mg/kg, clonal expansion was among the lowest.

The V gene end was trimmed by 4 bases and the J gene end by 4 bases; junction bases not matched to a gene: 6. The CDR3 totals 14 residues. Germline CDR1 is GTSNPN and CDR2 is SVGIG (reference sequence). Points on this clone: Its target is not known.

Data came from immunoSEQ multiplex PCR; TCRdb stores just in-frame clones and leaves some out. The sample yields around 84,000 clones, less than 85% seen once. This chain connects TRBV30 to TRBJ1-5; the match to TRBD1 covers 8 bases. This material consisted of CD4+ or CD8+ T cells sorted from blood, taken in a trial of the OX40 agonist ivuxolimab. The sequence came from an adult with an advanced solid tumor such as melanoma, head and neck, liver or kidney cancer. The CDR3 DNA sequence: TGTGCCTGGACCAGGACAGGGCATAATCAGCCCCAGCATTTT. It translates to CAWTRTGHNQPQHF.